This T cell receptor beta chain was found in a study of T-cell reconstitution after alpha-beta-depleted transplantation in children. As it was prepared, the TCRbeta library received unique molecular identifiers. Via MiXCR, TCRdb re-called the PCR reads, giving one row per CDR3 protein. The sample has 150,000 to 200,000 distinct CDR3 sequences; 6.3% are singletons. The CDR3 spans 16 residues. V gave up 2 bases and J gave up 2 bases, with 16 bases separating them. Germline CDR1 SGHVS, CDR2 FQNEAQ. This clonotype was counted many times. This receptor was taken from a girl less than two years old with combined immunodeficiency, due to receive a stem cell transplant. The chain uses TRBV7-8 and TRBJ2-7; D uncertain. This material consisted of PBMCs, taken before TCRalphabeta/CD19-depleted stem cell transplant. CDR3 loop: CASSLNRAEQAYEQYF. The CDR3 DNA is TGTGCCAGCAGCTTAAATCGCGCGGAGCAGGCCTACGAGCAGTACTTC.